The 12 T cell receptor beta chains below all came from one sample that was sequenced in a study of cytomegalovirus exposure and HLA in healthy donors. The PCR made use of 60 Vbeta and 13 Jbeta primers. Method: immunoSEQ multiplex PCR; TCRdb's copy keeps in-frame clones and lacks some. The table lists tens of thousands of clones, around 69% of them singletons. Sequenced sample: PBMCs. The source of these receptors is a woman aged 25 to 39 in good health and CMV-seronegative.

The chain employs TRBV7-9 and TRBJ1-1; 8 positions agree with TRBD1. The CDR3 has 13 amino acids. Germline CDR1 SEHNR, CDR2 FQNEAQ (reference sequence). The V and J ends lost 6 bases and 3 bases, in that order; junction bases with no gene match: 3. DNA for the CDR3: TGTGCCAGCAGGGACAGGGAGGACACTGAAGCTTTCTTT. It specifies CASRDREDTEAFF.

The rearrangement joins TRBV5-1 to TRBJ2-7; D is ambiguous. The CDR3 has 12 residues. V was clipped by 0 bases and J by 5 bases, with 6 bases between them. Germline CDR1 SGHRS, CDR2 YFSETQ. The CDR3 region is CASSLGAHEQYF. Written as DNA, the CDR3 is TGCGCCAGCAGCTTGGGAGCCCACGAGCAGTACTTC.

As DNA, the CDR3 is TGCGCCAGCAGCGGAGGGACAGACGTGAACACTGAAGCTTTCTTT. The encoded protein is CASSGGTDVNTEAFF. V is TRBV5-1 and J is TRBJ1-1; the match to TRBD1 covers 7 bases. V shed 4 bases and J 0 bases; nucleotides not matched to a gene: 6. The length of the CDR3 is 15 residues. CDR1 and CDR2 (germline): SGHRS, YFSETQ.

This chain links TRBV7-2 with TRBJ1-1; 7 nucleotides line up with TRBD1. V gave up 1 base and J gave up 1 base; unmatched junction bases: 3. This CDR3 contains 15 residues. Germline V CDR1 and CDR2: SGHTA, FQGNSA. CDR3 sequence: CASSLGGQTNTEAFF. The CDR3 coding sequence is TGTGCCAGCAGCTTAGGGGGACAGACGAACACTGAAGCTTTCTTT. Supplemented by reference TRBV7-2 and TRBJ1-1, the full variable domain reads GAGVSQSPSNKVTEKGKDVELRCDPISGHTALYWYRQSLGQGLEFLIYFQGNSAPDKSGLPSDRFSAERTGGSVSTLTIQRTQQEDSAVYLCASSLGGQTNTEAFFGQGTRLTVV.

The chain combines TRBV10-3 with TRBJ2-5; no clear D. The CDR3 covers 10 residues. Germline CDR1 and CDR2: ENHRY and SYGVKD. V dropped 7 bases and J dropped 11 bases, with 11 bases sitting between them. The CDR3 DNA reads TGTGCCATCATACCAAGAGCACAGTACTTC. This codes for CAIIPRAQYF.

By share of the sample, this clone is medium-sized. The chain uses TRBV5-5 and TRBJ1-1, with 7 bases lining up with TRBD1. Germline values: CDR1 SGHKS, CDR2 YYEKEE (reference sequence). There are 15 residues in the CDR3. V shed 4 bases, J shed 1 base, and the junction held 7 bases outside the gene matches. CDR3: CASSRLQGTNTEAFF. CDR3 nucleotide sequence: TGTGCCAGCAGCCGTCTACAGGGGACGAACACTGAAGCTTTCTTT.

The chain combines TRBV6-5 with TRBJ2-2; no definite D call. Trimming removed 3 bases at V and 1 base at J, with 6 bases between. The CDR3 contains 14 residues. Germline CDR1 is MNHEY and CDR2 is SVGAGI. The CDR3 region has the DNA TGTGCCAGCAGTTATTCACAGAACACCGGGGAGCTGTTTTTT. Translating it yields CASSYSQNTGELFF.

This rearrangement joins TRBV6-1 to TRBJ1-1; D perhaps matches TRBD1 (6 bases). Germline assignment: CDR1 MNHNS and CDR2 SASEGT. V shed 5 bases and J shed 4 bases, with 14 bases lying between them. This CDR3 spans 14 amino acids. The CDR3 loop reads CASSLRQARTEAFF. CDR3 DNA: TGTGCCAGCAGTTTACGACAGGCGCGCACTGAAGCTTTCTTT.

The V and J genes are TRBV15 and TRBJ2-3; TRBD2 might be the D (6 bases). The CDR3 is 15 amino acids. CDR1 is LNHNV, CDR2 YYDKDF, per germline (reference sequence). The germline V and J ends were trimmed by 5 bases and 4 bases, with 16 bases remaining between them. The CDR3 nucleotides read TGTGCCACCAGCGCAGTAAGGGGCGGGGCAGATACGCAGTATTTT. Amino acid sequence: CATSAVRGGADTQYF. Drawing the rest from reference TRBV15 and TRBJ2-3, the complete variable domain is DAMVIQNPRYQVTQFGKPVTLSCSQTLNHNVMYWYQQKSSQAPKLLFHYYDKDFNNEADTPDNFQSRRPNTSFCFLDIRSPGLGDTAMYLCATSAVRGGADTQYFGPGTRLTVL.

V usage is TRBV6-5 and J usage is TRBJ2-1; D possibly corresponds to TRBD2 (7 bases). The CDR3 length is 15 residues. The V gene lost 2 bases and the J gene lost 9 bases, with 17 bases spanning the gap. Per germline, CDR1 MNHEY and CDR2 SVGAGI. CDR3 residues: CASSYGGGMSGEQFF. The CDR3 DNA is TGTGCCAGCAGTTACGGCGGGGGCATGTCGGGTGAGCAGTTCTTC.

V gene TRBV25-1 combines with J gene TRBJ2-1, with 12 bases fitting TRBD2. The length of the CDR3 is 15 residues. Trimming took 1 base from V and 9 from J; bases not matched to a gene: 4. Per the germline V gene, CDR1 is MGHDK and CDR2 is SYGVNS. The CDR3 spells CASSESTSGSCEQFF. CDR3 bases: TGTGCCAGCAGTGAATCGACTAGCGGGAGTTGTGAGCAGTTCTTC. The full variable domain, with the rest looked up from reference TRBV25-1 and TRBJ2-1, is EADIYQTPRYLVIGTGKKITLECSQTMGHDKMYWYQQDPGMELHLIHYSYGVNSTEKGDLSSESTVSRIRTEHFPLTLESARPSHTSQYLCASSESTSGSCEQFFGPGTRLTVL.

The genes are TRBV6-5 and TRBJ1-5, with 7 bases matching TRBD1. Trimming at V came to 5 bases and at J to 2 bases, leaving 6 bases not matched to a gene. Germline V lookup: CDR1 MNHEY, CDR2 SVGAGI. The CDR3 loop spans 15 amino acids. The CDR3, as DNA: TGTGCCAGCAGTCCCAAAGGGGGCGGCAATCAGCCCCAGCATTTT. Its protein is CASSPKGGGNQPQHF.